This T cell receptor (beta chain) was documented in a study of blood T cell repertoires in COVID-19. Whole-study context: The study drew acute and convalescent COVID-19 samples from the United States, Italy and Spain. PBMCs, B-cell-depleted T cells, or T cells provided the cDNA or gDNA that made up the material.

Clones were read by immunoSEQ multiplex PCR, and TCRdb kept only the in-frame ones, dropping some. The data hold 100,000 to 140,000 clones, with roughly 80% observed a single time. This CDR3 spans 13 amino acids. The V gene's germline CDR1 is MNHEY and CDR2 SVGAGI. The V end lost 7 bases, the J end lost 10 bases, and 17 bases lay between the germline ends. This clone was recorded a few times. This clonotype was obtained from a human donor in a cohort sampled during active COVID-19. The rearrangement links TRBV6-5 to TRBJ2-1; a possible D gene is TRBD2 (6 bases). Sequenced sample: peripheral blood. CDR3 DNA: TGTGCCAGCACTGCCCTTCTGGGGGGAGAGCAGTTCTTC. Protein product: CASTALLGGEQFF.